What follows is one T cell receptor (beta chain) and its context. Profiled with immunoSEQ multiplex PCR; TCRdb holds only in-frame clones, not every one. The data contain about 150,000 clones, around 90% of them singletons. These data come from a study of T cell responses to AZD1222 COVID-19 vaccine. V lost 2 bases to trimming and J lost 2 bases, with 15 bases between them. Per germline, CDR1 MNHEY and CDR2 SMNVEV (reference sequence). The CDR3 contains 16 residues. Sequencing was performed on peripheral blood, taken 28 days after the second AZD1222 dose. The chain employs TRBV27 and TRBJ1-2; D unresolved. The sequence derives from an adult who received the AZD1222 COVID-19 vaccine. CDR3 nucleotide sequence: TGTGCCAGCAGTTTAATCGCAGGAGCGGGCAACTATGGCTACACCTTC. This sequence encodes CASSLIAGAGNYGYTF.